A single sample is the source of the 17 T cell receptor beta chains below, sequenced in a study of STAT5B mutations in CD4+ large granular lymphocyte leukemia (dated by TCRdb to 2022 to 2024). The library was obtained by the immunoSEQ multiplex PCR assay. Here the immuneACCESS table is served through TCRdb, limited to in-frame sequences with V and J called. Missing clones are a known gap in these copies; in checked studies unresolved V genes cover under half, and the rest lacks a known reason. The sample table holds around 30,000 clones, of which about two thirds were seen once. About 2.1% of the sample is held by the ten biggest clonotypes. The sequenced sample was CD4+ T cells from blood buffy coats. These receptors all come from a human donor in good health.

The chain links TRBV4-3 to TRBJ2-3; D is possibly TRBD2 (5 bases). The CDR3 runs 15 residues. With 0 bases removed from V and 3 bases from J, the gap between germline ends came to 10 bases. Germline V lookup: CDR1 LGHNA, CDR2 YSLEER. The CDR3: CASSQDARGTDTQYF. The CDR3 DNA reads as TGCGCCAGCAGCCAAGATGCGAGAGGGACAGATACGCAGTATTTT.

Points on this clone: The germline gene is not matched at one end of the junction; a read error may be the cause. The chain couples TRBV7-2 to TRBJ2-3, with TRBD1 matching over 7 bases. The CDR3 consists of 15 residues. In germline, CDR1 is SGHTA, CDR2 FQGNSA. The CDR3 DNA is TGTGCCAGCAGCCTAGCCGGGACAGTCACAGATACGCAGTATTTT. Translated: CASSLAGTVTDTQYF. Combining the CDR3 with reference TRBV7-2 and TRBJ2-3 gives the whole variable domain GAGVSQSPSNKVTEKGKDVELRCDPISGHTALYWYRQSLGQGLEFLIYFQGNSAPDKSGLPSDRFSAERTGGSVSTLTIQRTQQEDSAVYLCASSLAGTVTDTQYFGPGTRLTVL.

The gene calls are TRBV7-2 and TRBJ2-3, with a tentative D call TRBD2 (5 bases). V was clipped by 5 bases and J by 1 base, with 22 bases between them. The CDR3 sequence is 18 residues long. Germline V gene data show CDR1 as SGHTA and CDR2 as FQGNSA. The CDR3 bases are TGTGCCAGCAGCCGCCTCGCGGGCCTCTCAGACCGCACAGATACGCAGTATTTT. It codes for CASSRLAGLSDRTDTQYF.

The chain combines TRBV5-1 with TRBJ2-1; 11 nucleotides align to TRBD2. CDR3 size: 18 residues. From germline, CDR1 is SGHRS and CDR2 YFSETQ. J lost 0 bases, V lost 3 bases, and 8 bases had no gene match. Written as DNA, the CDR3 is TGCGCCAGCAGCTCCGCACGGGGACTAGCGGCCTCCTACAATGAGCAGTTCTTC. Translated: CASSSARGLAASYNEQFF.

This clone occurred a few times. J is TRBJ1-1 and V is TRBV14, with D perhaps matching TRBD1 (5 bases). The CDR3 runs 15 residues. CDR1 and CDR2 (germline): SGHDN, FVKESK. V lost 0 bases, J lost 5 bases, and 13 bases lay in between. The CDR3, as DNA: TGTGCCAGCAGCCAAGATACGGGGGAGCATACTGAAGCTTTCTTT. It translates to CASSQDTGEHTEAFF. Drawing the rest from reference TRBV14 and TRBJ1-1, the complete variable domain is EAGVTQFPSHSVIEKGQTVTLRCDPISGHDNLYWYRRVMGKEIKFLLHFVKESKQDESGMPNNRFLAERTGGTYSTLKVQPAELEDSGVYFCASSQDTGEHTEAFFGQGTRLTVV.

This clone has a handful of counts. The rearrangement joins TRBV10-1 to TRBJ2-7, with D perhaps TRBD1 or TRBD2 (5 bases each). CDR3 length: 15 amino acids. Trimming cost V 0 bases and J 2 bases, with 11 bases left between them. CDR1 WNHNN and CDR2 SYGVQD come from the germline V gene (reference sequence). The CDR3 nucleotides are TGCGCCAGCAGTGAGTCGGGGGTAGCTCCCTACGAGCAGTACTTC. It specifies CASSESGVAPYEQYF.

This chain joins TRBV10-3 and TRBJ1-1, with TRBD1 identical over 9 bases. The CDR3 totals 15 residues. With V trimmed by 2 bases and J by 5 bases, 6 bases remained unmatched. CDR1 and CDR2 from the germline V gene are ENHRY and SYGVKD. The CDR3 nucleotides read TGTGCCATCAGTGAGCGGGACAGGGAGGGGACTGAAGCTTTCTTT. Protein sequence: CAISERDREGTEAFF.

The chain employs TRBV7-9 and TRBJ2-1; D is undetermined. Germline V gene lookup returns CDR1 SEHNR and CDR2 FQNEAQ (reference sequence). The CDR3 has 14 residues. V was pared by 8 bases and J by 8 bases, with 19 bases between. The CDR3 DNA reads as TGTGCCAGCTCCCGTTCCCAGGCCGACGATGAGCAGTTCTTC. This codes for CASSRSQADDEQFF.

The V gene is TRBV6-6, the J gene TRBJ1-4; no clear D gene. The CDR3 totals 16 residues. Per the germline V gene, CDR1 is MNHNY and CDR2 is SVGAGI (reference sequence). The V gene lost 4 bases and the J gene lost 0 bases, with 12 bases spanning the gap. The CDR3 nucleotides read TGTGCCAGCAGTTCCCCAGATACGGCAACTAATGAAAAACTGTTTTTT. Residues: CASSSPDTATNEKLFF.

This clone came up once. The rearrangement uses TRBV5-6 and TRBJ2-1, with D maybe TRBD2 (5 bases). The CDR3 extends over 13 amino acids. Deletions cut 4 bases from V and 9 bases from J, with 14 bases between. Germline V CDR1 and CDR2: SGHDT, YYEEEE. CDR3 in amino acids: CASSRRGIGEQFF. CDR3 DNA sequence: TGTGCCAGCAGCCGCCGGGGTATTGGTGAGCAGTTCTTC. The full variable domain, its missing parts supplied by reference TRBV5-6 and TRBJ2-1, is DAGVTQSPTHLIKTRGQQVTLRCSPKSGHDTVSWYQQALGQGPQFIFQYYEEEERQRGNFPDRFSGHQFPNYSSELNVNALLLGDSALYLCASSRRGIGEQFFGPGTRLTVL.

The chain combines TRBV6-5 with TRBJ1-2, with unresolved D. Germline lookup yields CDR1 MNHEY and CDR2 SVGAGI. There are 12 residues in the CDR3. V shed 5 bases and J shed 4 bases, with 8 bases lying between them. The CDR3 bases are TGTGCCAGCAGTACCCGACGCTATGGCTACACCTTC. Protein: CASSTRRYGYTF.

V usage is TRBV5-1 and J usage is TRBJ2-7; 11 nucleotides match TRBD1. Germline CDR1 is SGHRS and CDR2 is YFSETQ. The J segment lost 5 bases and the V segment lost 4 bases, leaving 8 bases of the junction unmatched. This CDR3 is 15 amino acids long. This CDR3 is CASSPGQGGHDEQYF. In DNA, the CDR3 is TGCGCCAGCAGCCCGGGACAGGGGGGCCACGACGAGCAGTACTTC.

This chain joins TRBV9 and TRBJ2-5, with 7 positions matching TRBD1. Per the germline V gene, CDR1 is SGDLS and CDR2 is YYNGEE. V lost 0 bases to trimming and J lost 5 bases; unmatched junction nucleotides: 7. The CDR3 is 15 amino acids. CDR3 sequence (DNA): TGTGCCAGCAGCGTAGGAACAGGGGAAGGGGAGACCCAGTACTTC. This translates into CASSVGTGEGETQYF.

CDR3 in amino acids: CASSQKLGREATDTQYF. The CDR3 coding sequence is TGTGCCAGCAGCCAAAAACTAGGACGGGAGGCCACAGATACGCAGTATTTT. The rearrangement uses TRBV4-2 and TRBJ2-3; 7 bases map to TRBD2. The CDR3 spans 17 residues. CDR1 and CDR2 from the germline V gene are LGHNA and YNFKEQ. V dropped 2 bases and J dropped 2; count of bases not matched to a gene: 10.

The rearrangement uses TRBV7-6 and TRBJ2-2, with D possibly TRBD2 on 6 matching bases. Trimming stripped 0 bases from V and 1 base from J, with 18 bases between. Germline values: CDR1 SGHVS, CDR2 FNYEAQ. The CDR3 runs to 19 residues. Written as DNA, the CDR3 is TGTGCCAGCAGCTTAGCGGGTTGGCAGGGAGGACGGAACACCGGGGAGCTGTTTTTT. It is translated as CASSLAGWQGGRNTGELFF.

This clone was seen a few times. CDR3 nucleotides: TGCAGCGTGATTCTACAGGTTGTATCTGGAAAACTGTTTTTT. Protein product: CSVILQVVSGKLFF. The genes are TRBV29-1 and TRBJ1-4; TRBD1 is a possible D gene (5 bases). The germline CDR1 and CDR2 sequences are SQVTM and ANQGSEA. The CDR3 spans 14 residues. V was trimmed by 6 bases and J by 10 bases, leaving 21 bases between them.

The chain employs TRBV7-2 and TRBJ1-5; the D gene is possibly TRBD1 (6 bases). CDR1 is SGHTA and CDR2 is FQGNSA in the germline V gene. This CDR3 contains 14 residues. V was clipped by 5 bases and J by 8 bases, with 16 bases between them. The CDR3 here is CASSRSGTNEPQHF. The CDR3, as DNA: TGTGCCAGCAGCCGTTCCGGGACAAATGAGCCCCAGCATTTT.